Presented here are 20 T cell receptor beta chains from one specimen sequenced in a study of T cell repertoires in cytomegalovirus infection. TCRdb redid the calling of the reads with MiXCR, one entry per CDR3 protein. The sample records approximately 910,000 distinct CDR3 sequences, roughly 30% being singletons. Their antigens are not known. The sequencing used cultured CD8+ T cells from PBMCs, collected from culture after CMV antigen stimulation. All receptors come from a human donor in good health (CMV status not recorded). Some clones in this sample may be carry-over from other donors' samples.

The chain recombines TRBV27 with TRBJ2-2, with D tentatively TRBD2 (6 bases). The CDR3 contains 14 residues. From germline, CDR1 is MNHEY and CDR2 SMNVEV (reference sequence). Between the trimmed V and J ends, which lost 1 base and 7 bases, there was a span of 10 bases. The CDR3 spells CASSLLGLDGELFF. CDR3 DNA sequence: TGTGCCAGCAGTTTATTGGGACTGGACGGGGAGCTGTTTTTT.

This clonotype was seen many times. The chain couples TRBV12-3 or TRBV12-4 to TRBJ1-5; D perhaps matches TRBD1 (5 bases). V lost 6 bases and J 3 bases, leaving 12 bases between the germline ends. There are 14 residues in the CDR3. The CDR3 DNA sequence: TGTGCCAGCAGCTATCCCGGGACCAATCAGCCCCAGCATTTT. Translating it yields CASSYPGTNQPQHF.

The chain couples TRBV7-6 to TRBJ2-1, with 11 nucleotides matching TRBD2. Per the germline V gene, CDR1 is SGHVS and CDR2 is FNYEAQ. The CDR3 contains 16 residues. V shed 1 base, J shed 8 bases, and the junction held 7 bases outside the gene matches. The CDR3 DNA follows: TGTGCCAGCAGCTTAGAAGTTAGCGGGGGGGCACATGAGCAGTTCTTC. It encodes CASSLEVSGGAHEQFF.

V is TRBV28 and J is TRBJ2-7, with 9 bases lining up with TRBD1. CDR1 is MDHEN, CDR2 SYDVKM, per germline. With V trimmed by 5 bases and J by 3 bases, 8 bases remained unmatched. The CDR3 is 15 amino acids. In DNA, the CDR3 is TGTGCCAGCAGTCCGACAGGGGGGGAACTCTACGAGCAGTACGTC. It codes for CASSPTGGELYEQYV.

Of note for this clonotype: One end of the junction fails to match germline, which may point to a read error. The chain joins TRBV6-6 to TRBJ2-5; no definite D call. Germline lookup yields CDR1 MNHNY and CDR2 SVGAGI (reference sequence). The length of the CDR3 is 13 residues. Here the CDR3 reads CVSSVHSQETQYF. CDR3 bases: TGTGTCAGCAGTGTACATTCCCAAGAGACCCAGTACTTC.

This clonotype was observed a few times. The genes are TRBV12-3 or TRBV12-4 and TRBJ2-2, with D tentatively TRBD1 or TRBD2 (5 bases each). The CDR3 totals 12 residues. V was clipped by 7 bases and J by 6 bases, with 9 bases between them. The CDR3 reads CASTLGAGELFF. CDR3 in DNA: TGTGCCAGCACCCTGGGGGCCGGGGAGCTGTTTTTT.

CDR3 protein: CASSILDRLYSPLHF. The CDR3 region has the DNA TGTGCCAGTAGTATCTTGGACAGGCTATATTCACCCCTCCACTTT. This sequence joins TRBV19 and TRBJ1-6; the match to TRBD1 covers 7 bases. The germline V gene encodes CDR1 LNHDA and CDR2 SQIVND (reference sequence). This CDR3 spans 15 amino acids. Unmatched junction bases numbered 7, after V lost 3 bases and J lost 8 bases. Variable domain in full (rest from reference TRBV19 and TRBJ1-6): DGGITQSPKYLFRKEGQNVTLSCEQNLNHDAMYWYRQDPGQGLRLIYYSQIVNDFQKGDIAEGYSVSREKKESFPLTVTSAQKNPTAFYLCASSILDRLYSPLHFGNGTRLTVT.

The J gene is TRBJ1-6, the V gene TRBV6-2 or TRBV6-3; possible D gene TRBD1, 6 bases. The CDR3 covers 16 residues. V was clipped by 7 bases and J by 4 bases, with 17 bases between them. Per germline, CDR1 MNHEY and CDR2 SVGEGT. CDR3 in DNA: TGTGCCAGCACCCCGACCCCAGGGGAGTATAATTCACCCCTCCACTTT. Protein product: CASTPTPGEYNSPLHF.

The V and J genes are TRBV7-9 and TRBJ2-2; D perhaps matches TRBD1 (5 bases). CDR1 is SEHNR, CDR2 FQNEAQ, per germline (reference sequence). V dropped 5 bases and J dropped 8 bases, with 9 bases sitting between them. CDR3 length: 12 residues. CDR3 sequence reads: CASSTGLGELFF. The CDR3 DNA follows: TGTGCCAGCAGCACAGGCCTGGGGGAGCTGTTTTTT. Full variable domain (remainder filled in from reference TRBV7-9 and TRBJ2-2): DTGVSQNPRHKITKRGQNVTFRCDPISEHNRLYWYRQTLGQGPEFLTYFQNEAQLEKSRLLSDRFSAERPKGSFSTLEIQRTEQGDSAMYLCASSTGLGELFFGEGSRLTVL.

This rearrangement joins TRBV4-1 to TRBJ2-2; 7 nucleotides line up with TRBD1. The CDR3 has 16 amino acids. V shed 4 bases and J 4 bases; nucleotides not matched to a gene: 9. The germline CDR1 and CDR2 sequences are MGHRA and YSYEKL. The CDR3 here is CASSLIRGGGTGELFF. CDR3 in DNA: TGCGCCAGCAGCCTCATCCGAGGGGGCGGCACCGGGGAGCTGTTTTTT.

The chain couples TRBV6-5 to TRBJ2-1; D is possibly TRBD2 (5 bases). V was clipped by 2 bases and J by 0 bases, with 11 bases between them. CDR3 length equals 16 residues. Germline V CDR1 and CDR2: MNHEY, SVGAGI. CDR3 nucleotides: TGTGCCAGCAGTTACCGGGAATTAACCTCCTACAATGAGCAGTTCTTC. This codes for CASSYRELTSYNEQFF.

In regard to this clonotype: A much larger clone sits a single nucleotide away, making a read error possible. The J gene is TRBJ1-2, the V gene TRBV7-6; 7 bases align to TRBD1. The V segment lost 4 bases and the J segment 6 bases; nucleotides outside the gene matches: 8. Germline V gene data show CDR1 as SGHVS and CDR2 as FNYEAQ. The CDR3 loop spans 14 amino acids. The CDR3, as DNA: TGTGCCAGCAGCTCCTCGACAGGGAGAGATGGCTACACCTTC. Amino acid sequence: CASSSSTGRDGYTF.

This clonotype was counted a few times. The rearrangement uses TRBV7-8 and TRBJ1-4, with 8 nucleotides matching TRBD1. CDR3 length: 15 residues. The V gene end was trimmed by 2 bases and the J gene end by 7 bases; junction bases not matched to a gene: 6. CDR1 is SGHVS and CDR2 is FQNEAQ in the germline V gene. In DNA form, the CDR3 reads TGTGCCAGCAGCTTAATGTCAGGGGGCCTTGAAAAACTGTTTTTT. As protein: CASSLMSGGLEKLFF.

This clonotype was found a few times. The chain carries TRBV2 and TRBJ2-7; D is ambiguous. The V and J ends lost 6 bases and 2 bases respectively, with 5 bases between them. CDR1 and CDR2 (germline): SNHLY, FYNNEI. This CDR3 comprises 11 residues. The CDR3 DNA reads TGTGCCAGCAGGGTCACCTACGAGCAGTACTTC. As protein: CASRVTYEQYF.

V is TRBV9 and J is TRBJ1-2; 9 nucleotides align to TRBD1. V dropped 4 bases and J dropped 6; count of bases not matched to a gene: 13. From germline, CDR1 is SGDLS and CDR2 YYNGEE. The CDR3 sequence is 16 residues long. CDR3 sequence reads: CASSITGTGLQDGYTF. CDR3 nucleotide sequence: TGTGCCAGCAGCATAACCGGGACAGGGCTACAGGATGGCTACACCTTC.

This clonotype was counted ten times or more. V gene TRBV4-3 combines with J gene TRBJ1-4; tentative D call: TRBD1 (5 bases). V gave up 0 bases and J gave up 5 bases, with 16 bases separating them. Germline V CDR1 and CDR2: LGHNA, YSLEER. This CDR3 has 17 amino acids. The CDR3 is CASSQDRGLPPNEKLFF. CDR3 DNA sequence: TGCGCCAGCAGCCAAGATCGGGGACTTCCACCCAATGAAAAACTGTTTTTT.

CDR3 sequence (DNA): TGTGCCAGCAGTTACTCGGTATCCTACGAGCAGTACGTC. This gives the protein CASSYSVSYEQYV. The chain recombines TRBV6-6 with TRBJ2-7, with no clear D. Trimming removed 0 bases at V and 1 base at J, with 4 bases between. Germline CDR1 is MNHNY and CDR2 is SVGAGI (reference sequence). This CDR3 contains 13 residues.

The chain has TRBV20-1 and TRBJ2-3; tentative D call: TRBD2 (6 bases). Per germline, CDR1 DFQATT and CDR2 SNEGSKA (reference sequence). The CDR3 is 16 residues long. V was shortened by 1 base and J by 3 bases, with 17 bases between the two germline ends. The CDR3 reads CSARAVVGGVTDTQYF. DNA for the CDR3: TGCAGTGCTAGAGCCGTGGTCGGGGGAGTAACAGATACGCAGTATTTT.

The chain carries TRBV27 and TRBJ1-1; 9 bases are shared with TRBD1. This CDR3 is built from 15 residues. Trimming took 9 bases from V and 5 from J; bases not matched to a gene: 13. Germline CDR1 is MNHEY and CDR2 is SMNVEV (reference sequence). CDR3 sequence reads: CASHGVTGGFTEAFF. CDR3 nucleotides: TGTGCCAGTCACGGGGTGACAGGGGGTTTTACTGAAGCTTTCTTT.

V and J are TRBV6-5 and TRBJ1-1; D perhaps matches TRBD1 (6 bases). The CDR3 is made up of 14 amino acids. V was shortened by 8 bases and J by 11 bases, with 24 bases between the two germline ends. Looked up from germline, CDR1 is MNHEY and CDR2 is SVGAGI. CDR3 protein: CASSLSGGARVAFF. Here the CDR3 DNA reads TGTGCCAGCTCCCTGAGTGGGGGGGCCAGGGTGGCTTTCTTT.